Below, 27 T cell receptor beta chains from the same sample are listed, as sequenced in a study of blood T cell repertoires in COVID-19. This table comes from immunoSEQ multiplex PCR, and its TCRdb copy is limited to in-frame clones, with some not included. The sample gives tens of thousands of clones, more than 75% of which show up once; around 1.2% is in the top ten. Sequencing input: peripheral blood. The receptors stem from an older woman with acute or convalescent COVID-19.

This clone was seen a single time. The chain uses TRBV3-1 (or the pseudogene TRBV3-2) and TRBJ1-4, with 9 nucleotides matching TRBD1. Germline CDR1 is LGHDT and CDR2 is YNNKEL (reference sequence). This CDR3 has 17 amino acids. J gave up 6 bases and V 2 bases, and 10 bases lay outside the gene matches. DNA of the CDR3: TGTGCCAGCAGCCAAAGGGGGCAGGGACAGGGTTATGAAAAACTGTTTTTT. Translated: CASSQRGQGQGYEKLFF.

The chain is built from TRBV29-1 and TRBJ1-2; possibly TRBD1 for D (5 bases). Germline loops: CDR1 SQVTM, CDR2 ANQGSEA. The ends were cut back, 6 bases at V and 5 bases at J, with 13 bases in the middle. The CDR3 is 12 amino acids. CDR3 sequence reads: CSVDSSLYGYTF. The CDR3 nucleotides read TGCAGCGTCGACAGTTCCTTATATGGCTACACCTTC.

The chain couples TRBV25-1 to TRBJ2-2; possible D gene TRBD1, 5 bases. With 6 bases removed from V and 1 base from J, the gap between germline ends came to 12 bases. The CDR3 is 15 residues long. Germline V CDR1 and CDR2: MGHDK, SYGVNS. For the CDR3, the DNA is TGTGCCAGCAGCCCGCAGGGATGGAACACCGGGGAGCTGTTTTTT. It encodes CASSPQGWNTGELFF.

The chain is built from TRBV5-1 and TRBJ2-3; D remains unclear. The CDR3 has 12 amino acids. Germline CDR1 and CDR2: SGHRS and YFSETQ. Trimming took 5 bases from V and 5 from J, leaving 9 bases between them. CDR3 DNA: TGCGCCAGCAGATCCTATCAAGATACGCAGTATTTT. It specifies CASRSYQDTQYF.

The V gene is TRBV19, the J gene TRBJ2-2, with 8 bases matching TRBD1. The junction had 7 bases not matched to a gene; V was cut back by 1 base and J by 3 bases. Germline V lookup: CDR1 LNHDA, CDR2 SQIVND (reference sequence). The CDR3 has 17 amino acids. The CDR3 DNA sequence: TGTGCCAGTAGTATAGCCCCTAGACAGGGGTACACCGGGGAGCTGTTTTTT. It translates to CASSIAPRQGYTGELFF.

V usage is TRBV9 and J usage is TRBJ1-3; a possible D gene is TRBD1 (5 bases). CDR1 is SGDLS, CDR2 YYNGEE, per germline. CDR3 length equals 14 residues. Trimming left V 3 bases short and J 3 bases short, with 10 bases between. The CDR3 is CASSGGRGGNTIYF. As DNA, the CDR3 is TGTGCCAGCAGCGGGGGAAGGGGTGGAAACACCATATATTTT. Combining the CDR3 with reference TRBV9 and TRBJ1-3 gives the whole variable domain DSGVTQTPKHLITATGQRVTLRCSPRSGDLSVYWYQQSLDQGLQFLIQYYNGEERAKGNILERFSAQQFPDLHSELNLSSLELGDSALYFCASSGGRGGNTIYFGEGSWLTVV.

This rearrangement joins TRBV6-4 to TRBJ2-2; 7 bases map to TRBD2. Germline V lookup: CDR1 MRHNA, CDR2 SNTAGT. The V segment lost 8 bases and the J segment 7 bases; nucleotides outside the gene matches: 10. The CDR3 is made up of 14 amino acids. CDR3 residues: CASGAGQYGGELFF. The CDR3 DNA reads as TGTGCCAGCGGAGCGGGGCAATACGGCGGGGAGCTGTTTTTT.

The CDR3 reads CASSQEVPGSGYGYTF. The CDR3 DNA follows: TGTGCCAGCAGCCAAGAGGTCCCGGGGAGTGGCTATGGCTACACCTTC. This chain connects TRBV3-1 (or the pseudogene TRBV3-2) to TRBJ1-2; the D is unclear. Per germline, CDR1 LGHDT and CDR2 YNNKEL (reference sequence). The V end lost 0 bases, the J end lost 4 bases, and 15 bases lay between the germline ends. The CDR3 sequence is 16 residues long.

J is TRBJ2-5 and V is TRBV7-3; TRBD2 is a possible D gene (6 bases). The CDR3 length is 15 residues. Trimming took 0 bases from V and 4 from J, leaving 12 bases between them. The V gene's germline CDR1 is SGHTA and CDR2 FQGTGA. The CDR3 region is CASSLTPGLRETQYF. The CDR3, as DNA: TGTGCCAGCAGCTTAACGCCGGGACTGCGAGAGACCCAGTACTTC.

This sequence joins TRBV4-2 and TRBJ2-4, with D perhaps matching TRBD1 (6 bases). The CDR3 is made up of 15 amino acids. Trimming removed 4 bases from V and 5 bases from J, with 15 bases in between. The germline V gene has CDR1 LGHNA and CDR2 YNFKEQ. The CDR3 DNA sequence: TGTGCCAGCAGCCCAGGGAACAGGGCCCAAAACATTCAGTACTTC. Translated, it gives CASSPGNRAQNIQYF.

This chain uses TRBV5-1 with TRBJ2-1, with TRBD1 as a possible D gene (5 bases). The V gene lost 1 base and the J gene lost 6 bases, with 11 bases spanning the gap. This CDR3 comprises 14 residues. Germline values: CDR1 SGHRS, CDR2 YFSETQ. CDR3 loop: CASSLLGPLNEQFF. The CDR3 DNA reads TGCGCCAGCAGCTTGTTGGGGCCACTCAATGAGCAGTTCTTC.

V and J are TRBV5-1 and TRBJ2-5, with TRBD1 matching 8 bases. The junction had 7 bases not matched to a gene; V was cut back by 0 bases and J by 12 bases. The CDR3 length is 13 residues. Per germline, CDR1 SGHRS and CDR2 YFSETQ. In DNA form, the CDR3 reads TGCGCCAGCAGCTTGGCGGACAGGGAGAGAAAGTACTTC. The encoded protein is CASSLADRERKYF.

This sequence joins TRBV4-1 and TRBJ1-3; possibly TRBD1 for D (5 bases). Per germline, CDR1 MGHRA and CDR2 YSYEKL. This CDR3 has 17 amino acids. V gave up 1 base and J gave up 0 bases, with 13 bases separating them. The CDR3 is CASSQAPLTASGNTIYF. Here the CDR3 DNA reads TGCGCCAGCAGCCAAGCCCCCCTGACAGCCTCTGGAAACACCATATATTTT.

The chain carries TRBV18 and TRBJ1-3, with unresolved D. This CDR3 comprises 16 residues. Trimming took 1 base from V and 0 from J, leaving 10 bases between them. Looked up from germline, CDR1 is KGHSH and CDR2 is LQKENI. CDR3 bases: TGTGCCAGCTCACCACTTTTCCGGAGCTCTGGAAACACCATATATTTT. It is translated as CASSPLFRSSGNTIYF.

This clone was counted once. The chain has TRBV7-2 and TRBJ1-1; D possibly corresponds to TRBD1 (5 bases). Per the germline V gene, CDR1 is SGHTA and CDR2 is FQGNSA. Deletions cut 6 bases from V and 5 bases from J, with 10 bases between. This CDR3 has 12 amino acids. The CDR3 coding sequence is TGTGCCAGCAGTCCACAGGTGACTGAAGCTTTCTTT. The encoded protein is CASSPQVTEAFF.

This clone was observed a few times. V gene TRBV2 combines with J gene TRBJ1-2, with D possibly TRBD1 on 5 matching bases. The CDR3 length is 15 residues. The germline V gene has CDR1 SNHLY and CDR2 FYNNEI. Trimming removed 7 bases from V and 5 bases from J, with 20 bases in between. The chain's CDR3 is CASNTVGGPEYGYTF. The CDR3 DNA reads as TGTGCCAGCAATACTGTCGGGGGTCCGGAGTATGGCTACACCTTC.

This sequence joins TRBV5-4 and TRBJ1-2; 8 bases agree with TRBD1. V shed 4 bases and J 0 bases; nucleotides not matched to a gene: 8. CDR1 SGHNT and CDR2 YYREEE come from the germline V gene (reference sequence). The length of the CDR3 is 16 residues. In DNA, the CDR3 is TGTGCCAGCAGCCCAAAAGGACAGGGTGCTAACTATGGCTACACCTTC. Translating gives CASSPKGQGANYGYTF. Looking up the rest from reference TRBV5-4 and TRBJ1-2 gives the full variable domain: ETGVTQSPTHLIKTRGQQVTLRCSSQSGHNTVSWYQQALGQGPQFIFQYYREEENGRGNFPPRFSGLQFPNYSSELNVNALELDDSALYLCASSPKGQGANYGYTFGSGTRLTVV.

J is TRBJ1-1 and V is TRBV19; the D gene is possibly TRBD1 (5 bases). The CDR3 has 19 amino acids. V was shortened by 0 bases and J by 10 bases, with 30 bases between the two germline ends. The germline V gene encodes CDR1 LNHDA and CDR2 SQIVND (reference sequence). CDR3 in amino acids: CASSIDLRRGTGPIMGAFF. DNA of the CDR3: TGTGCCAGTAGTATAGATTTGAGACGCGGGACCGGGCCCATTATGGGAGCTTTCTTT.

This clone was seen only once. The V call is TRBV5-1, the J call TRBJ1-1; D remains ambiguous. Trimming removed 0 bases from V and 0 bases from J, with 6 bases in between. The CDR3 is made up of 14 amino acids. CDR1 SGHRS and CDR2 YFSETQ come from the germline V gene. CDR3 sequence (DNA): TGCGCCAGCAGCTTGGATACGGTGAACACTGAAGCTTTCTTT. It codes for CASSLDTVNTEAFF.

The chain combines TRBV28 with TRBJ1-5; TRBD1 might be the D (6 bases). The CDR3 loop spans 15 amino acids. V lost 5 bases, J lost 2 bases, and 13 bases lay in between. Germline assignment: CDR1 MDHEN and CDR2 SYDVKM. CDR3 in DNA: TGTGCCAGCAGTCTGGGGGCGCGAGGCAATCAGCCCCAGCATTTT. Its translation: CASSLGARGNQPQHF. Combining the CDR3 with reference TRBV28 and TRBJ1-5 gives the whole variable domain DVKVTQSSRYLVKRTGEKVFLECVQDMDHENMFWYRQDPGLGLRLIYFSYDVKMKEKGDIPEGYSVSREKKERFSLILESASTNQTSMYLCASSLGARGNQPQHFGDGTRLSIL.

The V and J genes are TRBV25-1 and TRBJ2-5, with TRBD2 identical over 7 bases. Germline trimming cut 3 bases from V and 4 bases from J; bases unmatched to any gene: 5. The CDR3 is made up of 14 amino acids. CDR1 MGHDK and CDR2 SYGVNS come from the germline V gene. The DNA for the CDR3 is TGTGCCAGCAGTGATCTGGGGAGGGCAGAGACCCAGTACTTC. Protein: CASSDLGRAETQYF.

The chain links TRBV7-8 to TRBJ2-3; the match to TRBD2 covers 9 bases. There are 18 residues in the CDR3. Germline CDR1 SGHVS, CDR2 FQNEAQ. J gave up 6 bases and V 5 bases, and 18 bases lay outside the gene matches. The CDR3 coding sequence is TGTGCCAGCAGCCCTGACCGGCGGGGGGGCTTCAAGTCCGATACGCAGTATTTT. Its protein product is CASSPDRRGGFKSDTQYF.

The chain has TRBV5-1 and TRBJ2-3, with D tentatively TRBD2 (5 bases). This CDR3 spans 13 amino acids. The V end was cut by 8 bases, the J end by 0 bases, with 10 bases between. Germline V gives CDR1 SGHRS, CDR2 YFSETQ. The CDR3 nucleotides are TGCGCCAGTAGCGCTACTAGCACAGATACGCAGTATTTT. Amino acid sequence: CASSATSTDTQYF.

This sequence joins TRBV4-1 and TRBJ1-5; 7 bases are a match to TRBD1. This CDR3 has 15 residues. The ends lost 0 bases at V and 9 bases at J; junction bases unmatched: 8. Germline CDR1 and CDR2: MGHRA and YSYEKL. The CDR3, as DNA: TGCGCCAGCAGCCAAGATGGGGACAGTTATTCGCCCCAGCATTTT. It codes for CASSQDGDSYSPQHF.

CDR3 sequence reads: CSVERGVETQYF. CDR3 sequence (DNA): TGCAGCGTTGAACGGGGTGTCGAGACCCAGTACTTC. The genes are TRBV29-1 and TRBJ2-5, with D possibly TRBD2 on 5 matching bases. CDR1 is SQVTM and CDR2 is ANQGSEA in the germline V gene. The CDR3 spans 12 residues. Trimming stripped 2 bases from V and 5 bases from J, with 9 bases between.

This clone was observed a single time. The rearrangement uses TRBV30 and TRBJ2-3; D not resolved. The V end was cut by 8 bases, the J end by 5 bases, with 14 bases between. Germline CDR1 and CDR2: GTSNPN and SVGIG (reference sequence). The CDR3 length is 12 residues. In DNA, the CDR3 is TGTGCCCTCCTTTCCTTTAGAGATACGCAGTATTTT. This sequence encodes CALLSFRDTQYF.

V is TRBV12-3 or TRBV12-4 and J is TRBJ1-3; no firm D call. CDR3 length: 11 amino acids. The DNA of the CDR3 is TGTGGAGATGGCTCTGGAAACACCATATATTTT. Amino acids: CGDGSGNTIYF.